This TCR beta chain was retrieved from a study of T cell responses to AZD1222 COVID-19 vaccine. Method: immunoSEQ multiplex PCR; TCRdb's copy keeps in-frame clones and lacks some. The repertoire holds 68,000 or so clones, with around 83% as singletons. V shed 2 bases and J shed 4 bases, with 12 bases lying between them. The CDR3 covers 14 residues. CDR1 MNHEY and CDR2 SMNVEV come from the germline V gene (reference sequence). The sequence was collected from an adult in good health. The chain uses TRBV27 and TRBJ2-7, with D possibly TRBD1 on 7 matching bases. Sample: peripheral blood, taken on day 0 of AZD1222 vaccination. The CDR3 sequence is CASSLRAGGYEQYF. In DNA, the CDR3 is TGTGCCAGCAGTTTAAGGGCAGGGGGGTACGAGCAGTACTTC.